The subject of this entry is one TCR beta chain. The antigen is not known. Sequencing used immunoSEQ multiplex PCR; TCRdb keeps in-frame clones, though not all of them. Of 300,000 to 350,000 clones detected, about 82% appear once; the ten largest clones hold 1.9%. This specimen belongs to a study of Ad26.COV2.S vaccination and SARS-CoV-2 variants. Study-level information: Recipients of Ad26.COV2.S got it intramuscularly, once or twice 56 days apart.

Treatment defined: around 19 received Ad26.COV2.S at low or high dose, single or two shots; a few received placebo; per-sample allocation not given. Material that was analyzed had been drawn on day 63 after the first vaccine or placebo injection. The V gene lost 1 base and the J gene lost 1 base, with 7 bases spanning the gap. Germline lookup yields CDR1 SGHVS and CDR2 FQNEAQ. CDR3 length equals 14 residues. Study outcomes and limitations: Spike-specific CD8+ and CD4+ T cell responses reportedly showed substantial breadth after vaccination. It was found that vaccine and placebo recipients had similar non-spike TCR breadth.

The specimen was peripheral blood, collected in a trial of Ad26.COV2.S vaccine versus placebo. The origin of this receptor is a person aged 18-60 years who received the Ad26.COV2.S COVID-19 vaccine or a placebo. This chain uses TRBV7-8 with TRBJ2-5, with D unresolved. CDR3 bases: TGTGCCAGCAGCTTAGGTGCAGGCCAAGAGACCCAGTACTTC. This codes for CASSLGAGQETQYF.